This TCR beta chain was identified during a study of identical twins. CDR3 length equals 14 residues. V was clipped by 2 bases and J by 7 bases; unmatched bases: 5. Germline CDR1 and CDR2: SGHRS and YFSETQ. MiXCR was run by TCRdb on the 5' RACE reads, yielding one entry per CDR3 protein. Among 350,000 to 400,000 distinct CDR3 sequences listed, roughly 9% were seen once. Overall study findings and caveats: Cross-sectional statistical analysis, not tracking of the same donors, underpinned the conclusions.

This clonotype was counted a few times. Antigen specificity is unknown. Source material: naive T cells sorted from blood. The rearrangement joins TRBV5-1 to TRBJ2-2; 7 bases agree with TRBD1. The receptor was isolated from a woman aged 45-65 years in good health. CDR3 sequence: CASSFTGDGGELFF. CDR3 DNA: TGCGCCAGCAGCTTCACAGGGGATGGCGGGGAGCTGTTTTTT.